This is a list of T cell receptor beta chains from one sample in a study of technical replicates of blood from a handful of donors. Sequenced by immunoSEQ multiplex PCR; TCRdb stores in-frame clones only, minus some. The sample consists of around 56,000 clones, over 90% of them appearing once. The sample taken for sequencing was PBMCs. These receptors were collected from a human donor in good health. Some clones in this sample may be carry-over from other donors' samples. Each CDR3 is given with its conserved first and last residue. D genes are given only for firm matches. Rows may omit the clone size; those that give it use once, few, many or a size class.

len: 15
v_gene: TRBV7-8
d_gene: .
j_gene: TRBJ1-4
abundance: .
CDR3aa: CASSHRRVGGEKLFF
CDR3nt: TGTGCCAGCAGCCATCGCCGAGTGGGGGGGGAAAAACTGTTTTTT

len: 11
v_gene: TRBV20-1
d_gene: .
j_gene: TRBJ2-7
abundance: .
CDR3aa: CSARGGREQYF
CDR3nt: TGCAGTGCCAGAGGGGGGCGAGAGCAGTACTTC

len: 13
v_gene: TRBV5-1
d_gene: .
j_gene: TRBJ2-7
abundance: .
CDR3aa: CASSATGNYEQYF
CDR3nt: TGCGCCAGCAGCGCTACAGGGAACTACGAGCAGTACTTC

len: 16
v_gene: TRBV7-6
d_gene: .
j_gene: TRBJ1-6
abundance: .
CDR3aa: CASSLEPGYANSPLHF
CDR3nt: TGTGCCAGCAGCCTAGAGCCGGGATACGCTAATTCACCCCTCCACTTT

len: 15
v_gene: TRBV18
d_gene: .
j_gene: TRBJ1-5
abundance: .
CDR3aa: CASSPLGAQGQPQHF
CDR3nt: TGTGCCAGCTCACCACTGGGGGCCCAGGGTCAGCCCCAGCATTTT

len: 13
v_gene: TRBV6-1
d_gene: .
j_gene: TRBJ2-4
abundance: .
CDR3aa: CASSGQPMDIQYF
CDR3nt: TGTGCCAGCAGTGGACAGCCCATGGACATTCAGTACTTC

len: 15
v_gene: TRBV5-1
d_gene: TRBD2
j_gene: TRBJ2-1
abundance: .
CDR3aa: CASRYVAGGHDEQFF
CDR3nt: TGCGCCAGCAGATACGTAGCGGGGGGGCACGATGAGCAGTTCTTC

len: 14
v_gene: TRBV27
d_gene: .
j_gene: TRBJ1-1
abundance: .
CDR3aa: CASHSAGRNTEAFF
CDR3nt: TGTGCCAGCCATTCGGCAGGGCGCAACACTGAAGCTTTCTTT

len: 15
v_gene: TRBV14
d_gene: .
j_gene: TRBJ1-1
abundance: .
CDR3aa: CASSREVGGRTEAFF
CDR3nt: TGTGCCAGCAGCCGGGAAGTGGGGGGTAGGACTGAAGCTTTCTTT

len: 15
v_gene: TRBV5-1
d_gene: .
j_gene: TRBJ1-2
abundance: .
CDR3aa: CASSFGPGGAYGYTF
CDR3nt: TGCGCCAGCAGCTTCGGCCCCGGGGGAGCCTATGGCTACACCTTC

len: 14
v_gene: TRBV5-1
d_gene: TRBD2
j_gene: TRBJ2-5
abundance: .
CDR3aa: CASSSSGRFETQYF
CDR3nt: TGCGCCAGCAGCTCCAGCGGGAGATTTGAGACCCAGTACTTC

len: 17
v_gene: TRBV11-2
d_gene: TRBD2
j_gene: TRBJ2-1
abundance: .
CDR3aa: CASSSPRLSGSPDEQFF
CDR3nt: TGTGCCAGCAGCTCGCCCCGACTAAGCGGGAGTCCCGATGAGCAGTTCTTC

len: 14
v_gene: TRBV30
d_gene: .
j_gene: TRBJ1-1
abundance: .
CDR3aa: CAWSVSGGYTEAFF
CDR3nt: TGTGCCTGGAGTGTATCTGGGGGGTACACTGAAGCTTTCTTT

len: 15
v_gene: TRBV19
d_gene: TRBD1
j_gene: TRBJ2-2
abundance: .
CDR3aa: CASATGTGGTGELFF
CDR3nt: TGTGCCAGTGCAACCGGGACAGGGGGAACCGGGGAGCTGTTTTTT

len: 17
v_gene: TRBV19
d_gene: TRBD2
j_gene: TRBJ2-1
abundance: .
CDR3aa: CASSISGGAWVSDEQFF
CDR3nt: TGTGCCAGTAGTATAAGCGGGGGGGCCTGGGTGAGCGATGAGCAGTTCTTC

len: 14
v_gene: TRBV2
d_gene: .
j_gene: TRBJ1-1
abundance: .
CDR3aa: CATRNWGLNTEAFF
CDR3nt: TGTGCCACCCGTAATTGGGGGCTGAACACTGAAGCTTTCTTT

len: 15
v_gene: TRBV7-9
d_gene: .
j_gene: TRBJ2-7
abundance: .
CDR3aa: CASSLVAGSPSEQYF
CDR3nt: TGTGCCAGCAGCTTAGTTGCAGGGTCTCCCTCCGAGCAGTACTTC

len: 15
v_gene: TRBV10-2
d_gene: .
j_gene: TRBJ1-2
abundance: .
CDR3aa: CASSESMFQDYGYTF
CDR3nt: TGCGCCAGCAGTGAGTCGATGTTCCAGGATTATGGCTACACCTTC

len: 13
v_gene: TRBV7-2
d_gene: .
j_gene: TRBJ2-3
abundance: .
CDR3aa: CASSSSGTDTQYF
CDR3nt: TGTGCCAGCAGCAGCTCGGGCACAGATACGCAGTATTTT

len: 14
v_gene: TRBV5-1
d_gene: TRBD2
j_gene: TRBJ2-1
abundance: medium-sized
CDR3aa: CASSLAGGFNEQFF
CDR3nt: TGCGCCAGCAGCTTAGCGGGAGGGTTCAATGAGCAGTTCTTC

len: 16
v_gene: TRBV19
d_gene: TRBD1
j_gene: TRBJ2-2
abundance: .
CDR3aa: CASSIGTGANTGELFF
CDR3nt: TGTGCCAGTAGTATTGGGACAGGGGCCAACACCGGGGAGCTGTTTTTT

len: 14
v_gene: TRBV7-9
d_gene: TRBD2
j_gene: TRBJ2-3
abundance: .
CDR3aa: CASSFGGFPDTQYF
CDR3nt: TGTGCCAGCAGCTTCGGGGGGTTTCCAGATACGCAGTATTTT

len: 15
v_gene: TRBV6-5
d_gene: .
j_gene: TRBJ2-1
abundance: .
CDR3aa: CASRGPGLANNEQFF
CDR3nt: TGTGCCAGCAGGGGCCCGGGCCTAGCGAACAATGAGCAGTTCTTC

len: 14
v_gene: TRBV6-5
d_gene: .
j_gene: TRBJ1-2
abundance: .
CDR3aa: CASSYSAQGYGYTF
CDR3nt: TGTGCCAGCAGTTACTCCGCCCAGGGGTATGGCTACACCTTC

len: 14
v_gene: TRBV2
d_gene: .
j_gene: TRBJ1-1
abundance: .
CDR3aa: CASRRDLMNTEAFF
CDR3nt: TGTGCCAGCAGGCGGGACTTAATGAACACTGAAGCTTTCTTT

len: 14
v_gene: TRBV12-5
d_gene: .
j_gene: TRBJ2-3
abundance: .
CDR3aa: CASGLGQNTDTQYF
CDR3nt: TGTGCTAGTGGTTTGGGACAGAACACAGATACGCAGTATTTT

len: 12
v_gene: TRBV11-3
d_gene: .
j_gene: TRBJ2-7
abundance: .
CDR3aa: CASSLQGDEQYF
CDR3nt: TGTGCCAGCAGCTTACAGGGTGACGAGCAGTACTTC

len: 16
v_gene: TRBV4-3
d_gene: .
j_gene: TRBJ2-1
abundance: .
CDR3aa: CASSQVGGRSYNEQFF
CDR3nt: TGCGCCAGCAGCCAAGTAGGCGGCCGTTCCTACAATGAGCAGTTCTTC

len: 13
v_gene: TRBV29-1
d_gene: TRBD1
j_gene: TRBJ1-2
abundance: .
CDR3aa: CSVHTGANYGYTF
CDR3nt: TGCAGCGTACACACAGGGGCTAACTATGGCTACACCTTC